The clone carrying this TCR beta chain was counted at least ten times. What it binds is unknown. Each CDR3 protein gets one entry after TCRdb re-called the RT-PCR reads with MiXCR. Found here are 450,000 to 600,000 distinct CDR3 sequences, around 7.9% of them singletons; the top ten hold less than 15%. This CDR3 region has 14 residues. Trimming took off 1 base at V and 3 bases at J, with 9 bases between the two ends. Germline CDR1 and CDR2: LGHNA and YNFKEQ. These data come from a study of response to subunit inactivated influenza vaccine. Study-level findings and limits: Authors suggested few new T cells are recruited by each seasonal influenza vaccination.

Sequenced material: PBMCs from blood, taken less than 30 months after vaccination. The TCR sequence derives from a man aged 45-69 years who received an inactivated influenza vaccine. This sequence joins TRBV4-2 and TRBJ1-2, with D perhaps matching TRBD1 (6 bases). Written as DNA, the CDR3 is TGTGCCAGCAGCCAAGTACAGGGAGACTATGGCTACACCTTC. Its protein is CASSQVQGDYGYTF.